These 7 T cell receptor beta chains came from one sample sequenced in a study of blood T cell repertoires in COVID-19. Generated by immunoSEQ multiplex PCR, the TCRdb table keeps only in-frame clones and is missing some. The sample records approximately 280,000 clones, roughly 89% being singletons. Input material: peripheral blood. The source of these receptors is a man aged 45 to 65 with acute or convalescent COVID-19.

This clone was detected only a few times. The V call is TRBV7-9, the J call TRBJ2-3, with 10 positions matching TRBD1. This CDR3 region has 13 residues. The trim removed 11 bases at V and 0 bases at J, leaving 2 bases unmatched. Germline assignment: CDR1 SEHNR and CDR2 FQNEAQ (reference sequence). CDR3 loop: CAGQGGSTDTQYF. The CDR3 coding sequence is TGTGCCGGACAGGGGGGGAGCACAGATACGCAGTATTTT.

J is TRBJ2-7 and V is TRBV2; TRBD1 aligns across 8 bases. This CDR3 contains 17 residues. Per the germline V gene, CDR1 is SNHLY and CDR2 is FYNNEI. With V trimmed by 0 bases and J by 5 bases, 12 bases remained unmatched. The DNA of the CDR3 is TGTGCCAGCAGTGAAGCGTTCCCCCCACAGGGGGGAGACGAGCAGTACTTC. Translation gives CASSEAFPPQGGDEQYF.

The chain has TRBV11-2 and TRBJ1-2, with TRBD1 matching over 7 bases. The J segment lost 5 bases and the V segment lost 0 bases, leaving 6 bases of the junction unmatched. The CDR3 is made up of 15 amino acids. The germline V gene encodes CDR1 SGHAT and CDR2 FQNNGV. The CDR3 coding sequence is TGTGCCAGCAGCTTAGACCGACAGGGCACTTATGGCTACACCTTC. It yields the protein CASSLDRQGTYGYTF.

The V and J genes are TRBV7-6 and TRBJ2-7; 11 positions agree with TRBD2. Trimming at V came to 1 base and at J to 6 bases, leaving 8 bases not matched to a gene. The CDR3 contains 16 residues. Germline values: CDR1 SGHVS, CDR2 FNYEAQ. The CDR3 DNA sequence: TGTGCCAGCAGCTTAGAGATAGCGGGGGGGTTTATCGAGCAGTACTTC. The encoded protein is CASSLEIAGGFIEQYF.

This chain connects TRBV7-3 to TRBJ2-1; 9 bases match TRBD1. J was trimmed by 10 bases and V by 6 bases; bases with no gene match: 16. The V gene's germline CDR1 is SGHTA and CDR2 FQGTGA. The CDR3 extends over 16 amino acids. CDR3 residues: CASSFAPGQGEVEQFF. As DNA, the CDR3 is TGTGCCAGCAGTTTTGCCCCGGGACAGGGTGAAGTGGAGCAGTTCTTC.

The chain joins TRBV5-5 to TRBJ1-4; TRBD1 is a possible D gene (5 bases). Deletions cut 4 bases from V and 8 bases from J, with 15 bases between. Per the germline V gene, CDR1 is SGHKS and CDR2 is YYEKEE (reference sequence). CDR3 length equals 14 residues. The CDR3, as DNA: TGTGCCAGCAGCCCCCTCCAGGGTTGGGAAAAACTGTTTTTT. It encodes CASSPLQGWEKLFF. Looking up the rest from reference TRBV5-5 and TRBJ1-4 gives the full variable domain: DAGVTQSPTHLIKTRGQQVTLRCSPISGHKSVSWYQQVLGQGPQFIFQYYEKEERGRGNFPDRFSARQFPNYSSELNVNALLLGDSALYLCASSPLQGWEKLFFGSGTQLSVL.

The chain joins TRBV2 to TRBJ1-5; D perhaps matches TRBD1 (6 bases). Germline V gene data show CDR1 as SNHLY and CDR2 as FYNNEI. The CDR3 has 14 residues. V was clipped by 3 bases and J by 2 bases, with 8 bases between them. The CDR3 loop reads CASSDNRGNQPQHF. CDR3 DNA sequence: TGTGCCAGCAGTGATAACAGGGGCAATCAGCCCCAGCATTTT.